The TCR beta chain under discussion was sequenced for a study of blood T cell repertoires in COVID-19. Study background: Sites across the United States, Italy and Spain contributed samples from acute and convalescent COVID-19. Sources were T cells, B-cell-depleted T cells, or PBMCs; the material itself was cDNA or gDNA.

Authors' analysis steps: Estimation of nucleated cell counts relied on the amplification of reference gene primers. Sequencing was performed with immunoSEQ multiplex PCR; in TCRdb, only in-frame clones are kept and a portion is missing. V, J and clone size derive from that table, while D and trimming were established from the DNA sequence. The sample shows about 300,000 clones, 87% of them seen only once. Per the germline V gene, CDR1 is SGHRS and CDR2 is YFSETQ. Trimming took 1 base from V and 4 from J; bases not matched to a gene: 7. The CDR3 runs to 18 residues. This chain links TRBV5-1 with TRBJ2-3; 15 bases match TRBD2. This clonotype originated in a middle-aged woman who had recovered from COVID-19. Sequenced input: peripheral blood. CDR3 DNA sequence: TGCGCCAGCAGCTTGCTAGGACTAGCGGGGGGGCGCGCAGATACGCAGTATTTT. Encoded protein: CASSLLGLAGGRADTQYF.